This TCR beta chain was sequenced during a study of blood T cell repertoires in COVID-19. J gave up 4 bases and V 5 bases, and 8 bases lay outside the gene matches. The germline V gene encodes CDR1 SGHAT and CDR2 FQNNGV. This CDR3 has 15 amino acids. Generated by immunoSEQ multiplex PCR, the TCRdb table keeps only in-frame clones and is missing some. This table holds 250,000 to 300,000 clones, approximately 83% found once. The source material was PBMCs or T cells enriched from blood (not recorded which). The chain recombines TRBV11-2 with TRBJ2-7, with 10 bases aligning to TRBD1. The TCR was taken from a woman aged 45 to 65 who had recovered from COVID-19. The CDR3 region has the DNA TGTGCCAGCAGCGGGACCGGGACAGGGGATTACGAGCAGTACTTC. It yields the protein CASSGTGTGDYEQYF. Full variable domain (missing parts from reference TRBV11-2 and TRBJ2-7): EAGVAQSPRYKIIEKRQSVAFWCNPISGHATLYWYQQILGQGPKLLIQFQNNGVVDDSQLPKDRFSAERLKGVDSTLKIQPAKLEDSAVYLCASSGTGTGDYEQYFGPGTRLTVT.